This is a list of T cell receptor beta chains from one sample in a study of T cells in Graves' hyperthyroidism and ophthalmopathy. One entry per CDR3 protein, called by TCRdb with MiXCR from the multiplex PCR reads. This sample has 540,000 or so distinct CDR3 sequences, with approximately 44% found just once. What was sequenced was peripheral blood or thyroid tissue (not recorded which). The source is an adult woman with Graves' disease, either hyperthyroidism or ophthalmopathy (not recorded which). Both conserved end residues are part of each CDR3. The D gene is left open where the match is weak. For some rows the clone size is stated as once, few or many, or as a class when expanded; others skip it.

v_gene	j_gene	d_gene	abundance	CDR3nt	CDR3aa
TRBV7-9	TRBJ1-4	.	.	TGTGCCAGCAGAACTAGACAGGCTAGCGGGGAAAAACTGTTTTTT	CASRTRQASGEKLFF
TRBV5-1	TRBJ1-1	.	.	TGCGCCAGCAGCTCCCCCTCAGGTGGTACTGAAGCTTTCTTT	CASSSPSGGTEAFF
TRBV11-2	TRBJ2-7	TRBD2	many	TGTGCCAGCAGCTTAGGGGGACTAGCGGTTTCAGCCTACGAGCAGTACTTC	CASSLGGLAVSAYEQYF
TRBV27	TRBJ1-5	.	.	TGTGCCAGCAGTTTAAACAGGGATAGCCAGCCCCAGCATTTT	CASSLNRDSQPQHF
TRBV7-2	TRBJ1-1	.	.	TGTGCCAGCAGTGACTCGACGGGGGGTGAAGCTTTCTTT	CASSDSTGGEAFF
TRBV12-3/TRBV12-4	TRBJ1-5	.	many	TGTGCCAGCAGGGGGGGGACAAGTTCGTCTAGCAATCAGCCCCAGCATTTT	CASRGGTSSSSNQPQHF
TRBV20-1	TRBJ2-7	TRBD1	.	TGCAGTGCTACCCCCGGACAGGGTGCCTACGAGCAGTACTTC	CSATPGQGAYEQYF
TRBV15	TRBJ1-2	.	few	TGTGCCACCAGCAGAGATTTACAGCGTCTCTATGGCTACACCTTC	CATSRDLQRLYGYTF
TRBV6-5	TRBJ2-5	TRBD2	many	TGTGCCAGCAGCCCAGCGGGATCCGAAGAGACCCAGTACTTC	CASSPAGSEETQYF
TRBV28	TRBJ2-5	.	many	TGTGCCAGCAGGGATAACCGGGACGCGTACTTC	CASRDNRDAYF
TRBV19	TRBJ1-2	.	many	TGTGCCAGTAGTGACCAGGGAAGGGTCTATGGCTACACCTTC	CASSDQGRVYGYTF
TRBV3-1	TRBJ2-7	.	many	TGTGCCAGCAGCAACGAGGGGTCACAGTCCGAGCAGTACTTC	CASSNEGSQSEQYF
TRBV25-1	TRBJ2-7	.	.	TGTGCCAGCAGTTCTCGCGGGCGGGACTACGAGCAGTACTTC	CASSSRGRDYEQYF
TRBV6-5	TRBJ1-6	TRBD1	.	TGTGCCAGCAAGATACAGGGGCGTAATTCACCCCTCCACTTT	CASKIQGRNSPLHF
TRBV20-1	TRBJ1-2	TRBD1	many	TGCAGTGCTAGGGGCATTCGGGACAGCCTTAACTATGGCTACACCTTC	CSARGIRDSLNYGYTF
TRBV6-1	TRBJ1-5	.	many	TGTGCCAGCAGTGAAAGAGGGAATCAGCCCCAGCATTTT	CASSERGNQPQHF
TRBV7-9	TRBJ2-7	TRBD2	many	TGTGCCAGCAGCTCCGGGGGGGGGAGTGGTTACGAGCAGTACTTC	CASSSGGGSGYEQYF
TRBV5-6	TRBJ1-6	.	.	TGTGCCAGCAGCTTGGTGTATTCACCCCTCCACTTT	CASSLVYSPLHF
TRBV11-2	TRBJ2-7	TRBD1	.	TGTGCCAGCAGCATCGGACAGGGGGCTTCAGATACGCAGTACTTC	CASSIGQGASDTQYF
TRBV2	TRBJ1-6	TRBD1	.	TGTGCCAGCAGAGACAGGGGTGAATCACCCCTCCACTTT	CASRDRGESPLHF
TRBV7-2	TRBJ2-7	TRBD2	few	TGTGCCAGCTTACGGACTAGCGGTTCCTCCTACGAGCAGTACTTC	CASLRTSGSSYEQYF
TRBV18	TRBJ1-2	.	.	TGTGCCAGCTCGGAGGAGAGACAGCGCTACACCTTC	CASSEERQRYTF
TRBV5-1	TRBJ2-2	TRBD2	.	TGCGCCAGCAGCTCGGGACCGACTAGCTCCGATGAGCTGTTTTTT	CASSSGPTSSDELFF
TRBV7-9	TRBJ2-5	TRBD1	.	TGTGCCAGCAGCCAGGACAGGAGGGAGACCCAGTACTTC	CASSQDRRETQYF
TRBV10-3	TRBJ1-5	.	.	TGTGCCATCAGTGTATCCAGCGAAGAGACCCAGCATTTT	CAISVSSEETQHF
TRBV9	TRBJ2-7	TRBD2	.	TGTGCCAGCTTAACTAGCGGGAATTACGAGCAGTACTTC	CASLTSGNYEQYF
TRBV2	TRBJ1-6	.	many	TGTGCCAGCAGGCCAGGGACGGCGGATAATTCACCCCTCCACTTT	CASRPGTADNSPLHF
TRBV7-9	TRBJ1-1	.	few	TGTGCCAGCAGCTTAGTCTTAGGGGAGGGAAAGAACACTGAAGCTTTCTTT	CASSLVLGEGKNTEAFF
TRBV27	TRBJ2-5	.	many	TGTGCCAGCAGTTCCCTCCCCCCCGGGATCATTCAAGAGACCCAGTACTTC	CASSSLPPGIIQETQYF
TRBV12-3/TRBV12-4	TRBJ1-6	.	.	TGTGCCAGCAGTTTAGTTAGCGGGAATAATTCACCCCTCCACTTT	CASSLVSGNNSPLHF
TRBV18	TRBJ2-7	TRBD1	.	TGTGCCAGCTCACCGCTCCGGGACAGGGGGAACGAGCAGTACTTC	CASSPLRDRGNEQYF
TRBV7-2	TRBJ1-2	.	few	TGTGCCAGCAGCTTAGTGTCGGGGAACGAAGGGGACTACACCTTC	CASSLVSGNEGDYTF
TRBV11-2	TRBJ2-7	.	many	TGTGCCAGCAGCTTAGGGGACGGTACCTACGAGCAGTACTTC	CASSLGDGTYEQYF
TRBV2	TRBJ2-7	.	many	TGTGCCAGCAGGGGGTTCTCCTACGAGCAGTACTTC	CASRGFSYEQYF
TRBV10-3	TRBJ1-2	TRBD1	.	TGTGCCATCAGTGAGAGACAGGGAGAGATGGATGGCTACACCTTC	CAISERQGEMDGYTF
TRBV2	TRBJ2-5	TRBD2	few	TGTGCCAGCAGTGAACGAGCTAGCGGAGAGACCCAGTACTTC	CASSERASGETQYF
TRBV7-9	TRBJ2-2	TRBD2	few	TGTGCCAGCAGCTACGTTAGCGGGAGTGGTGGCGGGGAGCTGTTTTTT	CASSYVSGSGGGELFF
TRBV5-1	TRBJ2-5	TRBD2	.	TGTGCCAGCAGGACTAGCGGCGGTCGCCAAGAGACCCAGTACTTC	CASRTSGGRQETQYF
TRBV11-2	TRBJ2-5	.	.	TGTGCCGGCAGGGTGGGAGAGACCCAGTACTTC	CAGRVGETQYF
TRBV5-1	TRBJ1-2	.	many	TGCGCCAGCAGCTTGGGTCCAGACTATGGCTACACCTTC	CASSLGPDYGYTF
TRBV7-9	TRBJ2-7	TRBD2	.	TGTGCCAGCAGCTCAAGCGGGGGCCTCTACGAGCAGTACTTC	CASSSSGGLYEQYF
TRBV5-1	TRBJ2-5	TRBD1	.	TGCGCCAGCAGCTCGACAGGGGGGAGGCAAGAGACCCAGTACTTC	CASSSTGGRQETQYF
TRBV20-1	TRBJ2-7	.	many	TGCAGTGCTAGAGCGGAGCGAGCGATCTACGAGCAGTACTTC	CSARAERAIYEQYF
TRBV20-1	TRBJ2-7	.	many	TGCAGTGCACCTACTAGCTCCTACGAGCAGTACTTC	CSAPTSSYEQYF
TRBV18	TRBJ1-1	.	.	TGTGCCAACGGCCTTAGTGGGACATTGAACACTGAAGCTTTCTTT	CANGLSGTLNTEAFF
TRBV7-6	TRBJ2-3	.	.	TGTGCCAGCAGCTTACCCCTAGTGGGTAATACGCAGTATTTT	CASSLPLVGNTQYF
TRBV12-3/TRBV12-4	TRBJ1-3	TRBD1	.	TGTGCCAGCAGTTGGCCGGGACAGGGGGCTGGAAACACCATATATTTT	CASSWPGQGAGNTIYF
TRBV11-2	TRBJ2-7	TRBD1	many	TGTGCCAGCAGCTTAGAAGGGGGCGTGGGGTTCGAGCAGTACTTC	CASSLEGGVGFEQYF